Described below is a single T cell receptor (beta chain) sequence and its context. Germline V gene lookup returns CDR1 SGHDT and CDR2 YYEEEE. The CDR3 spans 15 residues. Losses at the gene ends were 0 bases for V and 4 bases for J; bases not matched to a gene: 4. Methods used by the authors: Quantification of nucleated cells was approximated via reference gene primer amplification. TCRdb keeps only in-frame clones here, not all; method: immunoSEQ multiplex PCR. The DNA gave D and trimming, while V, J and clone size come from that table. The sample yields about 200,000 clones, 80% to 90% seen once. Self-reported history from a screening survey and questionnaire set each donor's cohort. This record belongs to a study of blood T cell repertoires in COVID-19. Whole-study context: The study drew acute and convalescent COVID-19 samples from the United States, Italy and Spain. The cDNA or gDNA used as material had been derived from T cells, B-cell-depleted T cells, or PBMCs.

J is TRBJ2-1 and V is TRBV5-6; the match to TRBD2 covers 7 bases. Sequenced sample: PBMCs or T cells enriched from blood (not recorded which). This TCR derives from a woman aged 35 to 49 with acute COVID-19. The CDR3 DNA sequence: TGTGCCAGCAGCTTGGAGGCTAGCGGATACAATGAGCAGTTCTTC. Protein: CASSLEASGYNEQFF. Based on the CDR3 plus reference TRBV5-6 and TRBJ2-1, the full variable domain is DAGVTQSPTHLIKTRGQQVTLRCSPKSGHDTVSWYQQALGQGPQFIFQYYEEEERQRGNFPDRFSGHQFPNYSSELNVNALLLGDSALYLCASSLEASGYNEQFFGPGTRLTVL.